The sequence of this TCR beta chain was determined in a study of identical twins. TCRdb called the 5' RACE reads again in MiXCR, with one record for every CDR3 protein. Of around 1.7 million distinct CDR3 sequences listed, 25% to 35% are singletons. In the case of this clonotype: An end of the junction differs from the germline gene, which may be a read error.

Germline V gives CDR1 KGHDR, CDR2 SFDVKD. The CDR3 extends over 14 amino acids. The receptor was derived from a newborn girl in good health. The sample consisted of cord blood. J is TRBJ2-3 and V is TRBV24-1, with D possibly matching TRBD2 (5 bases). CDR3 loop: CAISDQLGTDTQYF. The CDR3 nucleotides read TGTGCCATCAGTGACCAACTAGGAACAGATACGCAGTATTTT.